A single sample is the source of the 5 T cell receptor beta chains below, sequenced in a study of cytomegalovirus exposure and HLA in healthy donors. In the PCR, 60 Vbeta and 13 Jbeta primers were used. TCRdb's copy holds only in-frame clones and misses some; the assay was immunoSEQ multiplex PCR. The data hold around 150,000 clones, with less than 90% observed a single time. Sequencing was done on a sample of PBMCs. The receptors shown here come from a man aged 40-49 years in good health and CMV-seronegative.

This clone was observed once. The CDR3: CASKGANTDTQYF. CDR3 nucleotide sequence: TGCGCCAGCAAGGGGGCGAACACAGATACGCAGTATTTT. The chain has TRBV4-1 and TRBJ2-3, with 7 bases fitting TRBD1. V gave up 7 bases and J gave up 2 bases; unmatched junction bases: 3. The CDR3 totals 13 residues. Germline lookup yields CDR1 MGHRA and CDR2 YSYEKL.

This chain connects TRBV14 to TRBJ1-1, with a weak D call TRBD1 (5 bases). V lost 1 base, J lost 3 bases, and 15 bases lay in between. Looked up from germline, CDR1 is SGHDN and CDR2 is FVKESK. The CDR3 consists of 16 residues. The CDR3 is CASSQVLGARYTEAFF. The CDR3 DNA reads as TGTGCCAGCAGCCAAGTTTTAGGGGCGCGGTACACTGAAGCTTTCTTT.

Concerning this clone: Sequence at one end of the junction differs from germline and may be a read error. The gene calls are TRBV7-9 and TRBJ2-7; either TRBD1 or TRBD2 may supply D (6 bases each). From germline, CDR1 is SEHNR and CDR2 FQNEAQ (reference sequence). The CDR3 spans 12 residues. CDR3 nucleotide sequence: TGTTCCAGCAGCTTAGGAGGGGGCGAGCAGTACTTC. Its protein product is CSSSLGGGEQYF.

The chain has TRBV29-1 and TRBJ2-7, with a tentative D call TRBD2 (6 bases). The germline V gene encodes CDR1 SQVTM and CDR2 ANQGSEA. The CDR3 length is 11 residues. Trimming took 7 bases from V and 7 from J, leaving 14 bases between them. CDR3 sequence: CSGRGVGEQYF. The CDR3, as DNA: TGCAGCGGGAGGGGAGTTGGTGAGCAGTACTTC.

The chain links TRBV7-2 to TRBJ2-5, with D unresolved. The CDR3 is 14 residues long. Germline V gene lookup returns CDR1 SGHTA and CDR2 FQGNSA. V was cut by 1 base and J by 5 bases, with 11 bases left in between. The CDR3, as DNA: TGTGCCAGCAGCTTAGTTGCCCGAGCGGAGACCCAGTACTTC. It is translated as CASSLVARAETQYF. The full variable domain, with the rest looked up from reference TRBV7-2 and TRBJ2-5, is GAGVSQSPSNKVTEKGKDVELRCDPISGHTALYWYRQSLGQGLEFLIYFQGNSAPDKSGLPSDRFSAERTGGSVSTLTIQRTQQEDSAVYLCASSLVARAETQYFGPGTRLLVL.